The 21 T cell receptor beta chains below all came from one sample that was sequenced in a study of a mutant IDH1 vaccine in newly diagnosed glioma. Clones were read by immunoSEQ multiplex PCR, and TCRdb kept only the in-frame ones, dropping some. The sample carries about 40,000 clones, roughly 92% recorded once. The time point was: week 5, during vaccination. Each dose delivered 300 ug of mutant IDH1 20-mer peptide subcutaneously with imiquimod. Their specific antigens are unknown. The input for sequencing was PBMCs, taken from a glioma patient whose treatment included an IDH1 peptide vaccine. Every receptor here comes from a man over 45 with glioma.

The chain is built from TRBV9 and TRBJ2-7; TRBD1 is a possible D gene (6 bases). The CDR3 length is 16 residues. Germline V CDR1 and CDR2: SGDLS, YYNGEE. V was pared by 3 bases and J by 5 bases, with 21 bases between. The CDR3 DNA reads TGTGCCAGCAGCGCCACCCCTGCAGGGGCCCGAAACGAGCAGTACTTC. It is translated as CASSATPAGARNEQYF.

This sequence joins TRBV7-6 and TRBJ2-7, with 7 bases lining up with TRBD1. J gave up 4 bases and V 3 bases, and 6 bases lay outside the gene matches. Germline CDR1 and CDR2: SGHVS and FNYEAQ. This CDR3 is built from 14 residues. This CDR3 reads CASSLTEGAYEQYF. CDR3 coding DNA: TGTGCCAGCAGCTTGACAGAGGGGGCGTACGAGCAGTACTTC.

The rearrangement joins TRBV6-1 to TRBJ1-5; a weak D match, TRBD1 (6 bases). Germline V lookup: CDR1 MNHNS, CDR2 SASEGT. The CDR3 is made up of 14 amino acids. Trimming shortened V by 1 base and J by 15 bases, and 19 bases separated the two germline ends. DNA of the CDR3: TGTGCCAGCAGTGAAGACAGAGGCGGGGGCGAGCGGCATTTT. This codes for CASSEDRGGGERHF.

The chain couples TRBV10-2 to TRBJ2-7; 10 nucleotides match TRBD2. Trimming at V came to 9 bases and at J to 4 bases, leaving 6 bases not matched to a gene. CDR3 length: 13 residues. Looked up from germline, CDR1 is WSHSY and CDR2 is SAAADI. CDR3 loop: CASRGSGRYEQYF. The CDR3 DNA follows: TGCGCCAGTAGAGGTAGCGGGAGGTACGAGCAGTACTTC.

The chain recombines TRBV11-2 with TRBJ2-5; 12 nucleotides agree with TRBD2. The V and J ends lost 5 bases and 7 bases, in that order; junction bases with no gene match: 5. The CDR3 has 14 residues. Germline V CDR1 and CDR2: SGHAT, FQNNGV. The CDR3 is CASSGLAGRGTQYF. The CDR3 DNA sequence: TGTGCCAGCAGCGGACTAGCGGGGAGGGGGACCCAGTACTTC.

V gene TRBV2 combines with J gene TRBJ2-2, with 8 positions matching TRBD1. Unmatched junction bases numbered 12, after V lost 7 bases and J lost 2 bases. The CDR3 is made up of 17 amino acids. Germline V lookup: CDR1 SNHLY, CDR2 FYNNEI. The CDR3, as DNA: TGTGCCAGCACGGAGACAGGGGTGGACATCAACACCGGGGAGCTGTTTTTT. It is translated as CASTETGVDINTGELFF.

This clone was seen only once. This sequence joins TRBV6-5 and TRBJ2-1; D might be TRBD2 (7 bases). Trimming took 2 bases from V and 7 from J, leaving 15 bases between them. The V gene's germline CDR1 is MNHEY and CDR2 SVGAGI. The CDR3 contains 15 residues. The CDR3 loop reads CASSYLGGARNEQFF. The DNA for the CDR3 is TGTGCCAGCAGTTACCTTGGGGGGGCCAGGAATGAGCAGTTCTTC.

J is TRBJ1-2 and V is TRBV5-6; D remains ambiguous. The CDR3 totals 14 residues. Germline values: CDR1 SGHDT, CDR2 YYEEEE. V lost 4 bases to trimming and J lost 5 bases, with 15 bases between them. CDR3 nucleotides: TGTGCCAGCAGCCTCCCCGGGGTTATGTATGGCTACACCTTC. Translated: CASSLPGVMYGYTF. Supplemented by reference TRBV5-6 and TRBJ1-2, the full variable domain reads DAGVTQSPTHLIKTRGQQVTLRCSPKSGHDTVSWYQQALGQGPQFIFQYYEEEERQRGNFPDRFSGHQFPNYSSELNVNALLLGDSALYLCASSLPGVMYGYTFGSGTRLTVV.

The chain recombines TRBV14 with TRBJ1-6; D is unclear. V gave up 1 base and J gave up 9 bases, with 16 bases separating them. CDR1 and CDR2 from the germline V gene are SGHDN and FVKESK. This CDR3 spans 16 amino acids. CDR3 sequence: CASSQGGRPFLSPLHF. In DNA form, the CDR3 reads TGTGCCAGCAGCCAAGGCGGACGCCCCTTTCTTTCACCCCTCCACTTT.

V gene TRBV7-9 combines with J gene TRBJ2-3, with D tentatively TRBD1 or TRBD2 (5 bases each). Germline CDR1 reads SEHNR; CDR2 reads FQNEAQ (reference sequence). This CDR3 has 14 amino acids. V dropped 4 bases and J dropped 0 bases, with 8 bases sitting between them. The CDR3 bases are TGTGCCAGCAGCTGGGGGTCAAGCACAGATACGCAGTATTTT. Amino acid sequence: CASSWGSSTDTQYF.

The rearrangement uses TRBV27 and TRBJ2-3, with D possibly being TRBD1 (6 bases). Trimming removed 2 bases at V and 7 bases at J, with 10 bases between. The CDR3 extends over 13 amino acids. Germline V gene data show CDR1 as MNHEY and CDR2 as SMNVEV (reference sequence). CDR3 nucleotide sequence: TGTGCCAGCAGTTTAACAGGGTATCATACGCAGTATTTT. Translating it yields CASSLTGYHTQYF.

This chain connects TRBV30 to TRBJ2-1; 11 bases fit TRBD2. This CDR3 is 17 amino acids long. The germline V gene has CDR1 GTSNPN and CDR2 SVGIG (reference sequence). V lost 2 bases, J lost 1 base, and 7 bases stayed unmatched. The CDR3: CAWSISSGRLSYNEQFF. CDR3 DNA sequence: TGTGCCTGGAGTATTTCTAGCGGGAGGTTATCCTACAATGAGCAGTTCTTC.

The rearrangement joins TRBV4-2 to TRBJ2-7; TRBD2 matches 8 bases. After removal of 4 bases from V and 5 bases from J, the junction contained 13 bases not matched to a gene. This CDR3 has 16 residues. Looked up from germline, CDR1 is LGHNA and CDR2 is YNFKEQ. The CDR3 loop reads CASSREAGGAWDEQYF. CDR3 nucleotide sequence: TGTGCCAGCAGCCGAGAGGCGGGGGGCGCTTGGGACGAGCAGTACTTC.

V is TRBV6-6 and J is TRBJ2-2; D perhaps matches TRBD1 (6 bases). Per the germline V gene, CDR1 is MNHNY and CDR2 is SVGAGI (reference sequence). Trimming removed 6 bases from V and 5 bases from J, with 7 bases in between. This CDR3 is 12 amino acids long. As DNA, the CDR3 is TGTGCCAGCAGACAGGGAACCGGGGAGCTGTTTTTT. Translating it yields CASRQGTGELFF.

The V call is TRBV6-6, the J call TRBJ2-2, with a tentative D call TRBD2 (5 bases). V lost 5 bases to trimming and J lost 8 bases, with 6 bases between them. The germline V gene has CDR1 MNHNY and CDR2 SVGAGI (reference sequence). The CDR3 has 11 amino acids. The CDR3 region is CASSEGGELFF. DNA for the CDR3: TGTGCCAGCAGTGAGGGAGGGGAGCTGTTTTTT.

The J gene is TRBJ2-3, the V gene TRBV9; 8 bases agree with TRBD2. The CDR3 contains 15 residues. Germline values: CDR1 SGDLS, CDR2 YYNGEE. The ends lost 2 bases at V and 6 bases at J; junction bases unmatched: 8. The CDR3 reads CASSVSGTNRDTQYF. The DNA of the CDR3 is TGTGCCAGCAGCGTTAGCGGGACTAACAGGGATACGCAGTATTTT.

The genes are TRBV27 and TRBJ1-1, with unresolved D. The CDR3 length is 11 residues. Germline lookup yields CDR1 MNHEY and CDR2 SMNVEV (reference sequence). The V gene lost 2 bases and the J gene lost 5 bases, with 3 bases spanning the gap. The CDR3: CASSLETEAFF. The CDR3 DNA reads as TGTGCCAGCAGTTTAGAGACTGAAGCTTTCTTT.

V gene TRBV7-6 combines with J gene TRBJ1-1; TRBD1 might be the D (6 bases). The CDR3 contains 14 residues. The germline V gene has CDR1 SGHVS and CDR2 FNYEAQ. The ends were cut back, 7 bases at V and 6 bases at J, with 18 bases in the middle. For the CDR3, the DNA is TGTGCCAGCAACGGGGGGCCCGGGGTGGCTGAAGCTTTCTTT. The encoded protein is CASNGGPGVAEAFF.

The chain joins TRBV7-2 to TRBJ2-1; possible D gene TRBD2, 7 bases. Trimming pared 4 bases from V and 9 bases from J, leaving 16 bases between. This CDR3 is 14 amino acids long. Germline-derived CDR1 and CDR2 are SGHTA and FQGNSA. The CDR3 nucleotides are TGTGCCAGCAGCTCCCCCCGGGGGGCAATTGAGCAGTTCTTC. It yields the protein CASSSPRGAIEQFF.

The count of this clone is one. The chain uses TRBV28 and TRBJ2-7; 11 bases line up with TRBD1. The CDR3 runs to 16 residues. Germline trimming cut 3 bases from V and 0 bases from J; bases unmatched to any gene: 4. The germline gives CDR1 MDHEN, CDR2 SYDVKM. The CDR3 sequence: CASSFLGQGGSYEQYF. CDR3 DNA: TGTGCCAGCAGTTTTCTGGGACAGGGGGGCTCCTACGAGCAGTACTTC.

V usage is TRBV18 and J usage is TRBJ1-4; TRBD1 matches at 9 bases. The germline V gene has CDR1 KGHSH and CDR2 LQKENI. The junction had 0 bases not matched to a gene; V was cut back by 3 bases and J by 7 bases. The CDR3 totals 13 residues. The CDR3 protein is CASSPGQGEKLFF. Written as DNA, the CDR3 is TGTGCCAGCTCACCGGGACAGGGTGAAAAACTGTTTTTT.